A selection of T cell receptor beta chains follows, all from one sample in a study of T cell changes during pregnancy in multiple sclerosis. TCRdb's table, derived via immunoSEQ multiplex PCR, lists solely in-frame clones and lacks some. The sample shows 37,000 or so clones, around 94% of them seen only once. The sequences come from peripheral blood, collected in the third trimester of pregnancy. The receptors originated from a female donor with multiple sclerosis, enrolled in a pregnancy study. The CDR3 runs from the conserved cysteine through the conserved F or W. D genes are given only for firm matches.

j_call,d_call,cdr3_length,v_call,cdr3_nt,cdr3_aa
TRBJ2-7,-,14,TRBV4-3,TGCGCCAGCAGCCAAGAAACTAGTACCTACGAGCAGTACTTC,CASSQETSTYEQYF
TRBJ2-2,-,13,TRBV7-9,TGTGCCAGCAGCTTAGCTGCGCAAGGGGAGCTGTTTTTT,CASSLAAQGELFF
TRBJ1-2,TRBD1,16,TRBV15,TGTGCCACCAGCAGAGACGGGACAGGTGCTAACTATGGCTACACCTTC,CATSRDGTGANYGYTF
TRBJ1-2,-,13,TRBV28,TGTGCCAGCAGCCGGGAGGAACGTTATGGCTACACCTTC,CASSREERYGYTF
TRBJ2-4,-,15,TRBV2,TGTGCCAGCAGTGGGAGCGGTCAGGTGGATAACATTCAGTACTTC,CASSGSGQVDNIQYF
TRBJ2-5,TRBD2,14,TRBV11-2,TGTGCCAGCAGCTTAATCGGGGGGAAAGAGACCCAGTACTTC,CASSLIGGKETQYF
TRBJ1-6,TRBD1,16,TRBV30,TGTGCCTGGAGTAACCCAGACAGGGTCAATAATTCACCCCTCCACTTT,CAWSNPDRVNNSPLHF
TRBJ2-7,-,13,TRBV7-2,TGTGCCAGCAGCCCGCGGACTGGCTACGAGCAGTACTTC,CASSPRTGYEQYF
TRBJ1-2,TRBD1,14,TRBV7-9,TGTGCCAGCAGCTTAGCCGGGACAGGGCATGGCTACACCTTC,CASSLAGTGHGYTF
TRBJ2-3,-,14,TRBV5-4,TGTGCCAGCAGCTTGGGAGGATCGGAAGATACGCAGTATTTT,CASSLGGSEDTQYF
TRBJ1-1,-,13,TRBV2,TGTGCCAGCACTCTCCGGGTGAACACTGAAGCTTTCTTT,CASTLRVNTEAFF
TRBJ2-7,-,15,TRBV5-1,TGCGCCAGCAGCTCTCAGGACGGGAGCTCCTACGAGCAGTACTTC,CASSSQDGSSYEQYF
TRBJ1-4,-,13,TRBV5-1,TGCGCCAGCAGCGCGGAGCTCTATGAAAAACTGTTTTTT,CASSAELYEKLFF
TRBJ1-1,-,14,TRBV5-1,TGCGCCAGCAGCTTGGTGGGGGGGCCCACTGAAGCTTTCTTT,CASSLVGGPTEAFF
TRBJ2-7,-,14,TRBV9,TGTGCCAGCAGCGTCCTTCCTGGGCCCTACGAGCAGTACTTC,CASSVLPGPYEQYF
TRBJ2-7,-,13,TRBV6-5,TGTGCCAGCAGTAGGGGCCTCTCCTACGAGCAGTACTTC,CASSRGLSYEQYF
TRBJ2-1,TRBD2,15,TRBV11-3,TGTGCCAGCACCCTTAGCGGGGGGCCCTACAATGAGCAGTTCTTC,CASTLSGGPYNEQFF
TRBJ2-3,TRBD2,16,TRBV7-3,TGTGCCAGCAGCCCCCTCGGCGGGGGGGCCACAGATACGCAGTATTTT,CASSPLGGGATDTQYF
TRBJ1-2,TRBD1,16,TRBV14,TGTGCCAGCAGCTCATCGATGGACAGGGGCAACTATGGCTACACCTTC,CASSSSMDRGNYGYTF
TRBJ2-2,-,15,TRBV11-3,TGTGCCAGCAGTTTTCAACCCCGGACACCCGGGGAGCTGTTTTTT,CASSFQPRTPGELFF